This T cell receptor (beta chain) appears in the sequencing data of a study of blood T cell repertoires in COVID-19. This clone was picked up a small number of times. CDR1 is MNHEY, CDR2 SVGEGT, per germline. The V and J ends lost 0 bases and 3 bases respectively, with 9 bases between them. This CDR3 comprises 15 residues. This table comes from immunoSEQ multiplex PCR, and its TCRdb copy is limited to in-frame clones, with some not included. The sample contains about 34,000 clones, roughly 80% of which appear only once. The sample consisted of peripheral blood. The clonotype originates from an elderly man with acute or convalescent COVID-19. The chain employs TRBV6-2 or TRBV6-3 and TRBJ2-1, with D unclear. This CDR3 is CASSYSRRNYNEQFF. Written as DNA, the CDR3 is TGTGCCAGCAGTTACTCGAGGCGGAACTACAATGAGCAGTTCTTC.